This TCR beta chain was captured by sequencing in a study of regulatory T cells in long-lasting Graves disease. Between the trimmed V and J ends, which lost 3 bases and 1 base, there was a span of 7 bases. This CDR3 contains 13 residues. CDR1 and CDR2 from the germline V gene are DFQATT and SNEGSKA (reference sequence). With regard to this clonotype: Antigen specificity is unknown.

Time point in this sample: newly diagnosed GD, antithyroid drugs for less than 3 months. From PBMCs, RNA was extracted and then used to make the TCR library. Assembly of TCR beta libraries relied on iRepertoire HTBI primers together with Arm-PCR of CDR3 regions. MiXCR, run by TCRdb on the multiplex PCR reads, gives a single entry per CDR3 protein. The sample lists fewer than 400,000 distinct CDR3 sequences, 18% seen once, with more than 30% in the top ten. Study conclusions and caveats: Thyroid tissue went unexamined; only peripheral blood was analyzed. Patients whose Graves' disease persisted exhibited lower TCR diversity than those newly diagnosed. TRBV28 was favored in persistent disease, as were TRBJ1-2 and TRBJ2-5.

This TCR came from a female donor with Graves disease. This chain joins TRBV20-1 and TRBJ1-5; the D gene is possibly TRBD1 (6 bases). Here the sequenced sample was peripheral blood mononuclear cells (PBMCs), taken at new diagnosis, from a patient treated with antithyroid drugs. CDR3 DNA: TGCAGTGCTAGTAGGGGGAGCAATCAGCCCCAGCATTTT. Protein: CSASRGSNQPQHF.